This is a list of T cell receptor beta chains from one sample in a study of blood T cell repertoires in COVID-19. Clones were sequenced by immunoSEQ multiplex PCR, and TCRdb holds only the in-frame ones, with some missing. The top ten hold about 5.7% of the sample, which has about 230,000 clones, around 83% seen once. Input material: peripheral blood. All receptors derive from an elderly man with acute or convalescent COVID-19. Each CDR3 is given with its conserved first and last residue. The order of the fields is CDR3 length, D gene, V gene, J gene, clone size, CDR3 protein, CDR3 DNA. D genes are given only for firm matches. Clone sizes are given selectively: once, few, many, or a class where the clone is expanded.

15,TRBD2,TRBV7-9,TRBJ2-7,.,CASRAEASGDYEQYF,TGTGCCAGCAGGGCTGAGGCTAGCGGGGACTACGAGCAGTACTTC
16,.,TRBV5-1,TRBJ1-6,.,CASSLDAQGYNSPLHF,TGCGCCAGCAGCTTGGATGCCCAGGGATATAATTCACCCCTCCACTTT
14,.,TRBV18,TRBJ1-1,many,CASSPSGPGTEAFF,TGTGCCAGCTCACCCTCCGGGCCGGGGACTGAAGCTTTCTTT
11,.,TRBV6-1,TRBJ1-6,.,CASSDGPPLHF,TGTGCCAGCAGTGATGGCCCACCCCTCCACTTT
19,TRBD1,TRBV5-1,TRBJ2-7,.,CASSLVPTGSGTGIYEQYF,TGCGCCAGCAGCTTGGTCCCGACAGGATCCGGGACAGGAATCTACGAGCAGTACTTC
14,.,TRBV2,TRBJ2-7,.,CASNPVVRTYEQYF,TGTGCCAGCAACCCTGTAGTTCGAACCTACGAGCAGTACTTC
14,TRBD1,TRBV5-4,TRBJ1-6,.,CASRRTGGNSPLHF,TGTGCCAGCAGAAGGACAGGGGGCAATTCACCCCTCCACTTT
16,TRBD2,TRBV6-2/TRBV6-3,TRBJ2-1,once,CASSYTAGLAYNEQFF,TGTGCCAGCAGTTACACGGCGGGACTAGCCTACAATGAGCAGTTCTTC
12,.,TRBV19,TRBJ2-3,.,CASSRGADTQYF,TGTGCCAGTAGTAGGGGGGCAGATACGCAGTATTTT
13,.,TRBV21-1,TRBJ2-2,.,CANFSPNTGELFF,TGTGCCAACTTCTCACCGAACACCGGGGAGCTGTTTTTT
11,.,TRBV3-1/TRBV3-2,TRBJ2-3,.,CASSHRDTQYF,TGTGCCAGCAGCCACCGGGATACGCAGTATTTT
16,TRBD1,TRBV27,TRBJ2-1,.,CASSFRRQGSPNEQFF,TGTGCCAGCAGTTTCCGACGACAGGGATCCCCCAATGAGCAGTTCTTC
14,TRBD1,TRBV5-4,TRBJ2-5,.,CASRRQGAGETQYF,TGTGCCAGCAGACGACAGGGGGCTGGAGAGACCCAGTACTTC
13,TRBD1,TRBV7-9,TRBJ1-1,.,CASSPDRVTEAFF,TGTGCCAGCAGTCCCGACAGGGTCACTGAAGCTTTCTTT
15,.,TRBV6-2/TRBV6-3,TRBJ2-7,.,CASSYDPGEAYEQYF,TGTGCCAGCAGCTATGACCCCGGGGAAGCCTACGAGCAGTACTTC
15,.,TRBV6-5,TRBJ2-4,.,CASRKDTLAKNIQYF,TGTGCCAGCAGGAAAGACACCCTAGCCAAAAACATTCAGTACTTC
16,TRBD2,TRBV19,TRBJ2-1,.,CASSTAGLASYNEQFF,TGTGCCAGTAGTACCGCCGGACTAGCAAGCTACAATGAGCAGTTCTTC
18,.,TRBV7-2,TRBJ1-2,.,CASSLVRITGRSNYGYTF,TGTGCCAGCAGCTTAGTCCGGATCACAGGGAGATCTAACTATGGCTACACCTTC
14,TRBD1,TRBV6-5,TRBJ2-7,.,CASTRGTGPYEQYF,TGTGCCAGTACGAGGGGGACAGGTCCTTACGAGCAGTACTTC
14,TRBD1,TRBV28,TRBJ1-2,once,CASSVTGGSIGYTF,TGTGCCAGCAGTGTTACAGGGGGCTCTATTGGCTACACCTTC
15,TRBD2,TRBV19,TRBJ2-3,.,CASSIGGLATDTQYF,TGTGCCAGTAGTATAGGGGGACTAGCGACAGATACGCAGTATTTT
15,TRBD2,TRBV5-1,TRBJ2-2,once,CASSFIAGETGELFF,TGCGCCAGCAGCTTCATAGCGGGAGAAACCGGGGAGCTGTTTTTT
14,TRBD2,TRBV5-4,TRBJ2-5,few,CASSPTSNQETQYF,TGTGCCAGCAGCCCGACTAGCAACCAAGAGACCCAGTACTTC
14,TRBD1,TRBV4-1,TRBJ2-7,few,CASSQASQGYEQYF,TGCGCCAGCAGCCAAGCCTCACAGGGGTACGAGCAGTACTTC
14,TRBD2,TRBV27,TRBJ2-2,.,CASRAGVHTGELFF,TGTGCCAGCAGAGCGGGAGTGCACACCGGGGAGCTGTTTTTT
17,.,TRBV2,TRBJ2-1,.,CASSPTLRGRDYNEQFF,TGTGCCAGCAGTCCGACCCTCAGGGGTCGGGACTACAATGAGCAGTTCTTC
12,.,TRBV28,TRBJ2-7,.,CASSLGDYEQYF,TGTGCCAGCAGCTTGGGAGACTACGAGCAGTACTTC
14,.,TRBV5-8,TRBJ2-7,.,CASSPGQDLGEQYF,TGTGCCAGCTCCCCCGGACAAGATTTGGGGGAGCAGTACTTC
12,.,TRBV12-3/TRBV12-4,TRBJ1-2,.,CASRIRDKGYTF,TGTGCCAGCAGAATCCGGGACAAAGGGTACACCTTC
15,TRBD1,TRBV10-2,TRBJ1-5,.,CASRGGQEANQPQHF,TGCGCCAGCAGAGGGGGACAGGAGGCCAATCAGCCCCAGCATTTT
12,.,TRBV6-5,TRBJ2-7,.,CASRDMKREQYF,TGTGCCAGCAGGGACATGAAGCGCGAGCAGTACTTC
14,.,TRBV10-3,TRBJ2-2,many,CAINTAANTGELFF,TGTGCCATCAATACAGCGGCAAACACCGGGGAGCTGTTTTTT
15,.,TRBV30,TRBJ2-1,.,CAWSVGGDTYNEQFF,TGTGCCTGGAGTGTGGGCGGGGATACCTACAATGAGCAGTTCTTC
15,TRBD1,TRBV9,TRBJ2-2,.,CASSGDRGRTGELFF,TGTGCCAGCAGCGGGGACAGGGGGCGGACCGGGGAGCTGTTTTTT
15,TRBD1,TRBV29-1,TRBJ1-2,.,CSVVTGGNANYGYTF,TGCAGCGTCGTGACAGGGGGAAACGCTAACTATGGCTACACCTTC
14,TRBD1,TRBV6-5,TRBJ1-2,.,CASSLKGGSYGYTF,TGTGCCAGCAGTTTAAAAGGGGGCAGCTATGGCTACACCTTC
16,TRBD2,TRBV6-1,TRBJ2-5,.,CASSEGLAGFRETQYF,TGTGCCAGCAGTGAAGGGCTAGCGGGCTTTCGAGAGACCCAGTACTTC
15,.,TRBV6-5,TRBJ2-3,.,CASRMRRDSTDTQYF,TGTGCCAGCAGGATGAGGAGGGACAGCACAGATACGCAGTATTTT
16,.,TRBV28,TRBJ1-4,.,CASSLGSGYWSQKLFF,TGTGCCAGCAGTTTAGGTTCAGGCTACTGGTCCCAAAAACTGTTTTTT
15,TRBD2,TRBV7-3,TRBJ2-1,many,CASSLSSGTYNEQFF,TGTGCCAGCAGCCTTTCTAGCGGAACCTACAATGAGCAGTTCTTC
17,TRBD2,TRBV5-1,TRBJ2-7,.,CASSLGFGLARPYEQYF,TGCGCCAGCAGCTTGGGATTTGGACTAGCGAGACCCTACGAGCAGTACTTC
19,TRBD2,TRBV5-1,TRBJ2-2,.,CASSLRDSATSGMAGELFF,TGCGCCAGCAGCCTCCGGGACAGTGCGACTAGCGGGATGGCCGGGGAGCTGTTTTTT
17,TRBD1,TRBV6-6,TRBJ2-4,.,CASSHPPWTGGFGIQYF,TGTGCCAGCAGTCATCCCCCCTGGACAGGGGGCTTTGGCATTCAGTACTTC
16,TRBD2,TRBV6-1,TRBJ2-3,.,CASSAGTSGNTDTQYF,TGTGCCAGCAGTGCCGGGACTAGCGGAAACACAGATACGCAGTATTTT
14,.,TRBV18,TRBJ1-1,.,CASSPPEVHTEAFF,TGTGCCAGCTCACCCCCGGAGGTGCACACTGAAGCTTTCTTT
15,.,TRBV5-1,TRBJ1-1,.,CASRLLTGMNTEAFF,TGCGCCAGCAGGTTACTGACAGGTATGAACACTGAAGCTTTCTTT
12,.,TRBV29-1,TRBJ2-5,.,CSGGGTTETQYF,TGCAGCGGGGGGGGCACGACGGAGACCCAGTACTTC
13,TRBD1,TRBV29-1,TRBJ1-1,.,CSVALGQRTEAFF,TGCAGCGTGGCCCTGGGACAGAGGACTGAAGCTTTCTTT
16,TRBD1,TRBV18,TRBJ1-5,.,CASSEGAPNSNQPQHF,TGTGCCAGCTCGGAGGGGGCTCCTAACAGCAATCAGCCCCAGCATTTT
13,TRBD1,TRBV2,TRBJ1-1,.,CASWDRGGTEAFF,TGTGCCAGTTGGGACAGGGGCGGTACTGAAGCTTTCTTT